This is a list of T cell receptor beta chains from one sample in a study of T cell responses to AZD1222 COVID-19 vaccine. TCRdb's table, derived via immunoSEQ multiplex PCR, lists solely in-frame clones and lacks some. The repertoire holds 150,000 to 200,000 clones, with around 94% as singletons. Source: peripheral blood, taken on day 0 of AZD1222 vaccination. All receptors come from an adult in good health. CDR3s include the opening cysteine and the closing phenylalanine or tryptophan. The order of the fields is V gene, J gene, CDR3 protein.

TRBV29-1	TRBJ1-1	CRATEAFF
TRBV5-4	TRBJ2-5	CASSNGQVQETQYF
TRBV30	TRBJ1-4	CAWNLGLTNEKLFF
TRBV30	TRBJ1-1	CAWIHPDRKNTEAFF
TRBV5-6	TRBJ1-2	CASSSSGQVYGYTF
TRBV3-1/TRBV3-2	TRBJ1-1	CASRPSGGDTEAFF
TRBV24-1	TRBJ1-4	CATSDLPRTPPEGKLFF
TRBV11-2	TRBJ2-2	CASSLTSGIFPGELFF
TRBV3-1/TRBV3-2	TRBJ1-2	CASSHPGEGDGYTF
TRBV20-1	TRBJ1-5	CSASGGFGNQPQHF
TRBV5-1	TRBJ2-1	CASSLAWVRSGEGYNEQFF
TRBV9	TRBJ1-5	CASSQSGTGDQPQHF
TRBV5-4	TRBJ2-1	CASRGSYNEQFF
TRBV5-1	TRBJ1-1	CASSPQVTEAFF